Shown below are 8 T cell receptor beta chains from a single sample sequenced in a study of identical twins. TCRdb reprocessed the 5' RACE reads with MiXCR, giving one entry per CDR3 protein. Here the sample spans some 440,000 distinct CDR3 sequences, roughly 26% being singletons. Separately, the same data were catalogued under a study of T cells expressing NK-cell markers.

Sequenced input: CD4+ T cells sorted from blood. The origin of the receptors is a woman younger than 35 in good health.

The CDR3 region is CASSLGAHSTDTQYF. Here the CDR3 DNA reads TGCGCCAGCAGCTTGGGGGCCCACTCCACAGATACGCAGTATTTT. The V call is TRBV5-1, the J call TRBJ2-3; D is unclear. CDR3 length: 15 amino acids. Trimming pared 0 bases from V and 2 bases from J, leaving 10 bases between. Germline V gene data show CDR1 as SGHRS and CDR2 as YFSETQ.

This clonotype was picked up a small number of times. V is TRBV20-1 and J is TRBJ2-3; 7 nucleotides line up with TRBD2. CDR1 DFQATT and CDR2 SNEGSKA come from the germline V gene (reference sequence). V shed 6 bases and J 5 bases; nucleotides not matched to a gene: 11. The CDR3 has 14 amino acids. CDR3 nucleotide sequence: TGCAGTGCCAAATACGGACTAGTGGGAGATACGCAGTATTTT. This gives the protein CSAKYGLVGDTQYF.

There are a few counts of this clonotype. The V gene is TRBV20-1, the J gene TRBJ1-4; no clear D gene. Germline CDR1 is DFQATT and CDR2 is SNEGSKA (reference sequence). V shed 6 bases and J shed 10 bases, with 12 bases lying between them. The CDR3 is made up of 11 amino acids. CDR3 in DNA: TGCAGTGCAAATCTCCGGGGAAAACTGTTTTTT. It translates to CSANLRGKLFF.

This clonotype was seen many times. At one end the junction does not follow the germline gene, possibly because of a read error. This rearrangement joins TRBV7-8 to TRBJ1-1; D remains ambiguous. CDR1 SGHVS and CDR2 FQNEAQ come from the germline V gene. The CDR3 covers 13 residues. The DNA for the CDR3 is TGTGCCAGCAGTTTAGTGGAGAACACTGAAGCTTTCTTT. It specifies CASSLVENTEAFF.

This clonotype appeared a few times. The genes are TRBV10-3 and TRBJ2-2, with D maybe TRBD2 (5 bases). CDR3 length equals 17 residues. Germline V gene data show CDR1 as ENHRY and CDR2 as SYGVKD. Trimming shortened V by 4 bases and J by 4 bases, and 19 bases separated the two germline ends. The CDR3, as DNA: TGTGCCATCAGTGCGGTTGAGAGGACTCCGGGCACCGGGGAGCTGTTTTTT. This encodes CAISAVERTPGTGELFF.

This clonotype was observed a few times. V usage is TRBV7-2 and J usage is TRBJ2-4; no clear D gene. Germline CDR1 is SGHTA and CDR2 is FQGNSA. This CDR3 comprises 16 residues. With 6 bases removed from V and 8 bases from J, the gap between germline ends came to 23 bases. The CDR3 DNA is TGTGCCAGCAGTTTAAGTGGCAGCCCTAAGGGATACATTCAGTACTTC. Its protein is CASSLSGSPKGYIQYF.

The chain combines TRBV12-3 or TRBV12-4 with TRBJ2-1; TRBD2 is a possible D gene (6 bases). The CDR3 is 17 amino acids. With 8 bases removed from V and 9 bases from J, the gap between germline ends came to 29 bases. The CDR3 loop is CASSTLGGDGLGGEQFF. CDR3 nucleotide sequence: TGTGCCAGCTCTACTCTGGGGGGAGACGGCCTTGGGGGTGAGCAGTTCTTC.

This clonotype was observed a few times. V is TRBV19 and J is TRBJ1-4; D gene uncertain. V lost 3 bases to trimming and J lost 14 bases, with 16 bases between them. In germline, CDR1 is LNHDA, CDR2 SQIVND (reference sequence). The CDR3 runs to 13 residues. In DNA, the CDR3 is TGTGCCAGTAGTATCCCTCGGGTCAATGGGCTGTTTTTT. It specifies CASSIPRVNGLFF.